One and the same sample provided the 7 T cell receptor beta chains below, sequenced in a study of cytomegalovirus exposure and HLA in healthy donors (dated by TCRdb to 2016 to 2017). Receptors were amplified or captured by the immunoSEQ multiplex PCR assay. For the multiplex PCR, a mixture combining 60 forward primers for TCR Vbeta segments and 13 reverse primers for TCR Jbeta segments was used. Held by TCRdb, this immuneACCESS table contains in-frame sequences only and omits some clones. Under half of the omission traces to an unresolved V gene where checked; the cause of the rest is unknown. The sample table shows about 95,000 clones, and over 70% are seen once. The top ten hold 9.5% to 13% of the sample. The sample comprised PBMCs. The receptors derive from a man aged 18-30 years in good health and CMV-seropositive.

The genes are TRBV9 and TRBJ1-1; D uncertain. This CDR3 comprises 12 residues. V was pared by 3 bases and J by 4 bases, with 7 bases between. CDR1 and CDR2 (germline): SGDLS, YYNGEE. In DNA form, the CDR3 reads TGTGCCAGCAGCGCCTCGGGCACTGAAGCTTTCTTT. Translated: CASSASGTEAFF.

This sequence joins TRBV5-4 and TRBJ2-7; D is possibly TRBD2 (6 bases). Per germline, CDR1 SGHNT and CDR2 YYREEE (reference sequence). Trimming shortened V by 5 bases and J by 4 bases, and 19 bases separated the two germline ends. CDR3 length equals 15 residues. The CDR3 nucleotides are TGTGCCAGCAGAGGGGATCCGGGGGTTAAATACGAGCAGTACTTC. It specifies CASRGDPGVKYEQYF.

This clone was seen only once. This chain connects TRBV5-1 to TRBJ2-3; 15 positions match TRBD2. The V gene end was trimmed by 6 bases and the J gene end by 1 base; junction bases not matched to a gene: 6. Germline V CDR1 and CDR2: SGHRS, YFSETQ. This CDR3 has 17 amino acids. The CDR3 sequence: CASTGGLAGGRTDTQYF. The CDR3, as DNA: TGCGCCAGCACCGGTGGACTAGCGGGGGGGCGCACAGATACGCAGTATTTT. Full variable domain (outside the CDR3, taken from reference TRBV5-1 and TRBJ2-3): KAGVTQTPRYLIKTRGQQVTLSCSPISGHRSVSWYQQTPGQGLQFLFEYFSETQRNKGNFPGRFSGRQFSNSRSEMNVSTLELGDSALYLCASTGGLAGGRTDTQYFGPGTRLTVL.

The gene calls are TRBV7-9 and TRBJ2-1; 8 bases agree with TRBD2. CDR1 and CDR2 from the germline V gene are SEHNR and FQNEAQ (reference sequence). The V and J ends lost 3 bases and 15 bases, in that order; junction bases with no gene match: 7. The CDR3 spans 12 residues. The CDR3 sequence is CASSLAGGAWFF. The CDR3 DNA reads TGTGCCAGCAGCTTGGCCGGGGGGGCTTGGTTCTTC.

This clone has more than one count but fewer than ten. This sample also contains other DNA sequences that code for the same CDR3. This rearrangement joins TRBV6-4 to TRBJ2-3, with 11 bases aligning to TRBD2. CDR3 length equals 15 residues. Trimming at V came to 3 bases and at J to 3 bases, leaving 2 bases not matched to a gene. Germline values: CDR1 MRHNA, CDR2 SNTAGT. The CDR3 DNA follows: TGTGCCAGCAGTGAGATAGCGGGGGGGACAGATACGCAGTATTTT. Its protein is CASSEIAGGTDTQYF.

This chain connects TRBV5-1 to TRBJ1-1; TRBD1 aligns across 9 bases. The CDR3 spans 14 residues. From germline, CDR1 is SGHRS and CDR2 YFSETQ. V dropped 4 bases and J dropped 11; count of bases not matched to a gene: 12. The CDR3 DNA reads as TGCGCCAGCAGCCGACGGGACAGGGAAGGTCGGGCTTTCTTT. This sequence encodes CASSRRDREGRAFF.

V usage is TRBV11-1 and J usage is TRBJ2-7; the D gene is possibly TRBD1 (6 bases). This CDR3 is 15 amino acids long. Per the germline V gene, CDR1 is SGHAT and CDR2 is FQDESV (reference sequence). V lost 5 bases and J lost 0, with 14 bases in between. In DNA, the CDR3 is TGTGCCAGCAGCCGAACACGGACAGACTCCTACGAGCAGTACTTC. Amino acid sequence: CASSRTRTDSYEQYF.